The next 22 T cell receptor beta chains were all read from a single sample in a study of OX40 agonist ivuxolimab in advanced cancers. Profiled with immunoSEQ multiplex PCR; TCRdb holds only in-frame clones, not every one. Of 50,000 or so clones listed, around 88% are singletons. This sample comprised CD4+ or CD8+ T cells sorted from blood, obtained in a trial of the OX40 agonist ivuxolimab. All receptors derive from an adult with an advanced solid tumor such as melanoma, head and neck, liver or kidney cancer.

Worth noting for this clone: Germline and junction disagree at one end, which may indicate a read error. The chain is built from TRBV2 and TRBJ1-1; 7 bases line up with TRBD1. Germline V gene lookup returns CDR1 SNHLY and CDR2 FYNNEI. The CDR3 has 14 residues. The CDR3 nucleotides are TGTGCCAGCTGTGAAGGGGGCTTGGGCACTGAAGCTTTCTTT. Encoded protein: CASCEGGLGTEAFF.

The chain recombines TRBV6-4 with TRBJ2-1; 9 bases are shared with TRBD2. The V and J ends lost 3 bases and 0 bases, in that order; junction bases with no gene match: 9. Looked up from germline, CDR1 is MRHNA and CDR2 is SNTAGT. CDR3 size: 18 residues. The CDR3 loop reads CASSEVASGTSSYNEQFF. CDR3 DNA: TGTGCCAGCAGTGAAGTTGCTAGCGGGACAAGCTCCTACAATGAGCAGTTCTTC.

The chain employs TRBV5-8 and TRBJ2-3; D is uncertain. CDR3 length equals 14 residues. Germline assignment: CDR1 SGHTS and CDR2 YDEGEE. The V gene lost 0 bases and the J gene lost 3 bases, with 8 bases spanning the gap. CDR3 loop: CASSLVGRTDTQYF. Here the CDR3 DNA reads TGTGCCAGCAGCTTGGTAGGAAGAACAGATACGCAGTATTTT.

This chain uses TRBV14 with TRBJ2-3; a weak D match, TRBD2 (5 bases). With 3 bases removed from V and 1 base from J, the gap between germline ends came to 14 bases. Germline lookup yields CDR1 SGHDN and CDR2 FVKESK. The CDR3 runs to 16 residues. CDR3 sequence (DNA): TGTGCCAGCAGCCATCTTATCGGGGTACGCACAGATACGCAGTATTTT. Its protein product is CASSHLIGVRTDTQYF.

DNA of the CDR3: TGTGCCAGCAGCTCGGGGGAGCTGTTTTTT. It codes for CASSSGELFF. This chain joins TRBV2 and TRBJ2-2; no firm D call. V lost 6 bases and J lost 8, with 4 bases in between. CDR3 length: 10 amino acids. Germline V gene lookup returns CDR1 SNHLY and CDR2 FYNNEI.

This sequence joins TRBV10-3 and TRBJ1-1; 8 positions match TRBD1. The germline V gene has CDR1 ENHRY and CDR2 SYGVKD. The V segment lost 6 bases and the J segment 1 base; nucleotides outside the gene matches: 4. This CDR3 spans 14 amino acids. The CDR3 DNA follows: TGTGCCATCAGATCGGACAGGGAGAACACTGAAGCTTTCTTT. Protein product: CAIRSDRENTEAFF.

The J gene is TRBJ2-3, the V gene TRBV4-2; 9 bases are a match to TRBD2. CDR3 length: 18 amino acids. J gave up 3 bases and V 1 base, and 11 bases lay outside the gene matches. Germline CDR1 is LGHNA and CDR2 is YNFKEQ. The DNA of the CDR3 is TGTGCCAGCAGCCAAGGCCCGGCGGTAGCGGGAGTGACAGATACGCAGTATTTT. Translating it yields CASSQGPAVAGVTDTQYF.

This chain uses TRBV29-1 with TRBJ2-3; 7 bases match TRBD1. V trimming: 3 bases; J trimming: 0 bases; junction bases outside the gene matches: 6. This CDR3 has 15 residues. Looked up from germline, CDR1 is SQVTM and CDR2 is ANQGSEA. The CDR3 here is CSVDPPGQSTDTQYF. As DNA, the CDR3 is TGCAGCGTTGACCCTCCGGGACAGAGCACAGATACGCAGTATTTT.

This chain joins TRBV23-1 and TRBJ1-5; D gene uncertain. TRBV23-1 is designated an ORF whose function remains uncertain. V lost 6 bases and J lost 3, with 18 bases in between. CDR3 length: 16 residues. The CDR3, as DNA: TGCGCCAGCAGAGTCTGTCGGGGAATGGTCAATCAGCCCCAGCATTTT. This translates into CASRVCRGMVNQPQHF.

The V and J genes are TRBV4-1 and TRBJ2-7; D call uncertain. Germline loops: CDR1 MGHRA, CDR2 YSYEKL. The germline V and J ends were trimmed by 1 base and 3 bases, with 7 bases remaining between them. This CDR3 has 13 amino acids. CDR3 loop: CASSQAPNYEQYF. DNA for the CDR3: TGCGCCAGCAGCCAAGCACCCAACTACGAGCAGTACTTC.

The chain carries TRBV11-2 and TRBJ2-7; D possibly corresponds to TRBD1 (6 bases). The germline V gene has CDR1 SGHAT and CDR2 FQNNGV. CDR3 size: 14 residues. V lost 5 bases to trimming and J lost 1 base, with 12 bases between them. DNA of the CDR3: TGTGCCAGCAGCCGACAGGTTGATTCCTACGAGCAGTACTTC. This codes for CASSRQVDSYEQYF.

The chain has TRBV6-1 and TRBJ2-7, with 11 bases fitting TRBD1. CDR3 length: 15 amino acids. V lost 7 bases, J lost 6 bases, and 11 bases stayed unmatched. Germline V gene sequence: CDR1 MNHNS, CDR2 SASEGT. This CDR3 is CASIPPGTGGSEQYF. The CDR3 DNA follows: TGTGCCAGCATCCCCCCGGGGACAGGGGGATCCGAGCAGTACTTC.

This clone was seen a handful of times. J is TRBJ1-2 and V is TRBV7-2; D is undetermined. Trimming removed 5 bases at V and 2 bases at J, with 15 bases between. The length of the CDR3 is 15 residues. Germline V gene sequence: CDR1 SGHTA, CDR2 FQGNSA. CDR3 bases: TGTGCCAGCAGCCAATGGACGGCTTCGAACTATGGCTACACCTTC. This sequence encodes CASSQWTASNYGYTF.

This clone was recorded only once. The chain combines TRBV6-5 with TRBJ2-1; 7 bases match TRBD1. CDR3 length: 13 amino acids. The V segment lost 10 bases and the J segment 9 bases; nucleotides outside the gene matches: 12. The V gene's germline CDR1 is MNHEY and CDR2 SVGAGI. The CDR3 DNA reads as TGTGCCACAGGAAGGAACACAGGGGTTGAGCAGTTCTTC. Protein sequence: CATGRNTGVEQFF.

The genes are TRBV4-1 and TRBJ1-4, with D possibly being TRBD1 (6 bases). Trimming stripped 4 bases from V and 0 bases from J, with 9 bases between. Germline V CDR1 and CDR2: MGHRA, YSYEKL. The CDR3 runs 15 residues. The DNA of the CDR3 is TGCGCCAGCAGCCTGCGACAGGCAACTAATGAAAAACTGTTTTTT. The encoded protein is CASSLRQATNEKLFF.

The rearrangement joins TRBV7-3 to TRBJ2-7, with 13 bases identical to TRBD2. The ends lost 5 bases at V and 4 bases at J; junction bases unmatched: 11. Germline-derived CDR1 and CDR2 are SGHTA and FQGTGA. The CDR3 consists of 17 residues. This CDR3 is CASSLTGTSGTLYEQYF. The CDR3 DNA reads TGTGCCAGCAGCCTGACCGGGACTAGCGGGACCCTTTACGAGCAGTACTTC.

V usage is TRBV10-3 and J usage is TRBJ2-7; 10 bases fit TRBD1. The CDR3 extends over 14 amino acids. CDR1 is ENHRY, CDR2 SYGVKD, per germline. V gave up 4 bases and J gave up 4 bases; unmatched junction bases: 4. The CDR3 here is CAISVGQGVYEQYF. Written as DNA, the CDR3 is TGTGCCATCAGTGTTGGACAGGGGGTTTACGAGCAGTACTTC.

The chain joins TRBV28 to TRBJ2-4; 11 bases match TRBD2. CDR3 length: 19 amino acids. V lost 4 bases, J lost 0 bases, and 11 bases stayed unmatched. Looked up from germline, CDR1 is MDHEN and CDR2 is SYDVKM. Here the CDR3 DNA reads TGTGCCAGCAGTTCCAATCCGGGACTAGCGGAGGTAGCCAAAAACATTCAGTACTTC. It yields the protein CASSSNPGLAEVAKNIQYF.

The chain has TRBV18 and TRBJ1-1; 7 bases map to TRBD1. The V segment lost 3 bases and the J segment 0 bases; nucleotides outside the gene matches: 10. Germline V gene data show CDR1 as KGHSH and CDR2 as LQKENI. The CDR3 consists of 17 residues. The CDR3 sequence: CASSPLGRQGMNTEAFF. The DNA for the CDR3 is TGTGCCAGCTCACCCCTCGGCAGACAGGGCATGAACACTGAAGCTTTCTTT. Combining the CDR3 with reference TRBV18 and TRBJ1-1 gives the whole variable domain NAGVMQNPRHLVRRRGQEARLRCSPMKGHSHVYWYRQLPEEGLKFMVYLQKENIIDESGMPKERFSAEFPKEGPSILRIQQVVRGDSAAYFCASSPLGRQGMNTEAFFGQGTRLTVV.

The sample holds a few counts of this clone. The V call is TRBV28, the J call TRBJ2-3, with TRBD2 matching 8 bases. This CDR3 has 19 amino acids. The germline CDR1 and CDR2 sequences are MDHEN and SYDVKM. The V segment lost 6 bases and the J segment 0 bases; nucleotides outside the gene matches: 17. CDR3 protein: CASSPLLREDEYSTDTQYF. The CDR3 nucleotides read TGTGCCAGCAGCCCTCTCCTGCGGGAGGACGAGTACAGCACAGATACGCAGTATTTT. Full variable domain (missing parts from reference TRBV28 and TRBJ2-3): DVKVTQSSRYLVKRTGEKVFLECVQDMDHENMFWYRQDPGLGLRLIYFSYDVKMKEKGDIPEGYSVSREKKERFSLILESASTNQTSMYLCASSPLLREDEYSTDTQYFGPGTRLTVL.

The chain joins TRBV19 to TRBJ2-1, with 11 positions matching TRBD2. Trimming cost V 5 bases and J 4 bases; bases outside gene matches: 7. In germline, CDR1 is LNHDA, CDR2 SQIVND (reference sequence). The CDR3 length is 16 residues. The CDR3 reads CASSRTSGRTYNEQFF. CDR3 in DNA: TGTGCCAGTAGTCGAACTAGCGGGAGAACGTACAATGAGCAGTTCTTC.

The V call is TRBV7-6, the J call TRBJ1-1; D unclear. Germline V CDR1 and CDR2: SGHVS, FNYEAQ. The CDR3 has 14 residues. The ends were cut back, 3 bases at V and 4 bases at J, with 12 bases in the middle. Here the CDR3 reads CASSLQALGTEAFF. In DNA, the CDR3 is TGTGCCAGCAGCTTGCAGGCCTTGGGCACTGAAGCTTTCTTT. Together with reference TRBV7-6 and TRBJ1-1, the CDR3 gives the full variable domain: GAGVSQSPRYKVTKRGQDVALRCDPISGHVSLYWYRQALGQGPEFLTYFNYEAQQDKSGLPNDRFSAERPEGSISTLTIQRTEQRDSAMYRCASSLQALGTEAFFGQGTRLTVV.